The rows below give T cell receptor beta chains drawn from one sample of a study of blood T cell repertoires in COVID-19. Assay used: immunoSEQ multiplex PCR; TCRdb lists only in-frame clones, some missing. This sample has roughly 88,000 clones, with 90% to 95% found just once. Sequenced: peripheral blood. The receptors were gathered from a woman aged 50 to 65 in a cohort sampled during active COVID-19. CDR3s include the opening cysteine and the closing phenylalanine or tryptophan. The D gene is left open where the match is weak. Clone size, where shown, is once, few, many, or a class for clones that have expanded.

CATSDWDSTEAFF,TGTGCCACCAGTGATTGGGACAGCACTGAAGCTTTCTTT,-,TRBJ1-1,TRBD1,TRBV24-1
CASRGQSYEQYF,TGTGCCAGCAGGGGACAGTCCTACGAGCAGTACTTC,-,TRBJ2-7,TRBD1,TRBV28
CASSLGGQTQYF,TGTGCCAGCAGTTTAGGCGGGCAGACCCAGTACTTC,-,TRBJ2-5,-,TRBV28
CASSDRFGNTIYF,TGTGCCAGCAGTGACAGGTTTGGAAACACCATATATTTT,-,TRBJ1-3,-,TRBV6-1
CASSQLAVAKNIQYF,TGTGCCAGCAGCCAGTTAGCGGTTGCCAAAAACATTCAGTACTTC,-,TRBJ2-4,-,TRBV3-1/TRBV3-2
CAISPTPGEQETQYF,TGTGCCATCAGCCCCACCCCAGGGGAACAAGAGACCCAGTACTTC,-,TRBJ2-5,-,TRBV10-3
CASSSRLAGAYSTIHEQYF,TGTGCCAGTAGTTCACGACTAGCGGGGGCCTACTCCACCATCCACGAGCAGTACTTC,once,TRBJ2-7,TRBD2,TRBV19
CASLSTGNGGYTF,TGTGCCAGCCTGTCTACAGGGAACGGTGGCTACACCTTC,-,TRBJ1-2,-,TRBV2
CASRLPGSLTGELFF,TGTGCCAGCAGACTGCCGGGATCACTTACCGGGGAGCTGTTTTTT,-,TRBJ2-2,-,TRBV3-1/TRBV3-2
CASSPRQGAYEQYF,TGTGCCAGCAGCCCCCGACAGGGCGCCTACGAGCAGTACTTC,-,TRBJ2-7,TRBD1,TRBV11-2
CASSQEDRDYGYTF,TGTGCCAGCAGCCAAGAGGACAGGGATTATGGCTACACCTTC,-,TRBJ1-2,TRBD1,TRBV3-1/TRBV3-2
CASSSGTSEYNEQFF,TGTGCCAGCAGCTCCGGGACTAGCGAGTACAATGAGCAGTTCTTC,-,TRBJ2-1,TRBD2,TRBV2
CASSHNRYEQYF,TGTGCCAGCAGCCACAACAGGTACGAGCAGTACTTC,-,TRBJ2-7,-,TRBV14
CASSLVFRDEQYF,TGTGCCAGCAGTTTAGTCTTTCGGGACGAGCAGTACTTC,-,TRBJ2-7,-,TRBV27
CASSLGWGTARNTEAFF,TGCGCCAGCAGCTTGGGGTGGGGGACAGCTAGGAACACTGAAGCTTTCTTT,-,TRBJ1-1,TRBD1,TRBV5-1
CASSLTGQVTRIYGYTF,TGCGCCAGCAGCTTGACGGGACAGGTTACCCGGATATATGGCTACACCTTC,-,TRBJ1-2,TRBD1,TRBV5-1
CAISGRRATNTGELFF,TGTGCCATCAGCGGGAGGCGGGCTACCAACACCGGGGAGCTGTTTTTT,-,TRBJ2-2,TRBD2,TRBV10-3
CASKERQGFIYEQYF,TGTGCCAGCAAGGAAAGGCAGGGATTTATTTACGAGCAGTACTTC,-,TRBJ2-7,-,TRBV6-6
CAWSAPWRGDDFYEQYF,TGTGCCTGGAGTGCCCCCTGGCGGGGGGACGACTTCTACGAGCAGTACTTC,-,TRBJ2-7,TRBD2,TRBV30
CASSQEPTGGPGELFF,TGCGCCAGCAGCCAGGAACCAACAGGGGGCCCCGGGGAGCTGTTTTTT,-,TRBJ2-2,TRBD1,TRBV4-1
CASSRAGSRDEQFF,TGCGCCAGCAGCCGGGCGGGGAGTAGAGATGAGCAGTTCTTC,-,TRBJ2-1,-,TRBV5-1
CASSLQLAGVDEQFF,TGTGCCAGCAGCTTACAACTAGCGGGAGTGGATGAGCAGTTCTTC,-,TRBJ2-1,TRBD2,TRBV11-1
CASSKLARPATQYF,TGTGCCAGTAGCAAACTAGCGAGGCCTGCTACGCAGTATTTT,once,TRBJ2-3,TRBD2,TRBV19
CASSIRGGEERSPLHF,TGTGCCAGTAGTATCCGCGGGGGTGAAGAAAGATCACCCCTCCACTTT,-,TRBJ1-6,-,TRBV19